This entry lists 9 T cell receptor beta chains sequenced from one sample in a study of shared clonotypes between healthy human individuals. The repertoire was sequenced with immunoSEQ multiplex PCR; TCRdb's copy has only in-frame clones and lacks some. The sample holds about a million clones, 60% to 85% seen once. The specimen was memory CD4+ T cells from PBMCs. The sample's subset: CD45RA-negative fraction. The receptors were gathered from a young man in good health. Some clones in this sample may be carry-over from other donors' samples.

This clone was counted a single time. Other DNA variants within this sample encode the same CDR3. CDR3 nucleotide sequence: TGTGCCAGCAGCCCGGGCTATGGCTACACCTTC. Protein sequence: CASSPGYGYTF. The V call is TRBV6-1, the J call TRBJ1-2; D is undetermined. CDR1 and CDR2 from the germline V gene are MNHNS and SASEGT. V lost 6 bases and J 4 bases, leaving 6 bases between the germline ends. This CDR3 comprises 11 residues.

This chain connects TRBV4-1 to TRBJ2-6, with 7 positions matching TRBD1. The V segment lost 4 bases and the J segment 0 bases; nucleotides outside the gene matches: 6. The CDR3 spans 17 residues. Germline CDR1 reads MGHRA; CDR2 reads YSYEKL. The CDR3 reads CASSRTGRTSGANVLTF. CDR3 sequence (DNA): TGCGCCAGCAGCCGGACAGGTAGGACCTCTGGGGCCAACGTCCTGACTTTC.

The V and J genes are TRBV6-5 and TRBJ1-1; D ambiguous. V dropped 3 bases and J dropped 4 bases, with 9 bases sitting between them. CDR1 and CDR2 from the germline V gene are MNHEY and SVGAGI. The CDR3 spans 13 residues. The DNA for the CDR3 is TGTGCCAGCAGTTATCAAGGGCGCACTGAAGCTTTCTTT. This codes for CASSYQGRTEAFF.

The chain links TRBV19 to TRBJ1-5, with D possibly being TRBD1 (5 bases). Per the germline V gene, CDR1 is LNHDA and CDR2 is SQIVND (reference sequence). V lost 7 bases and J 7 bases, leaving 20 bases between the germline ends. The CDR3 consists of 15 residues. CDR3 DNA: TGTGCCAGTATGGGGCCCACACGGGGCTACCAGCCCCAGCATTTT. Amino acid sequence: CASMGPTRGYQPQHF.

The rearrangement uses TRBV5-1 and TRBJ2-1, with TRBD2 matching 9 bases. V trimming: 4 bases; J trimming: 10 bases; junction bases outside the gene matches: 6. Germline CDR1 SGHRS, CDR2 YFSETQ. CDR3 length: 13 amino acids. The CDR3: CASSGGLAGEQFF. CDR3 DNA: TGCGCCAGCAGCGGGGGACTAGCAGGCGAGCAGTTCTTC.

This chain links TRBV6-5 with TRBJ2-7; D is possibly TRBD1 (5 bases). Germline-derived CDR1 and CDR2 are MNHEY and SVGAGI. V lost 3 bases and J 2 bases, leaving 14 bases between the germline ends. This CDR3 has 15 residues. The CDR3 region has the DNA TGTGCCAGCAGTTATAGGGGCCATCCTACCTACGAGCAGTACTTC. Translating gives CASSYRGHPTYEQYF.

This clone was detected a few times. The rearrangement joins TRBV6-5 to TRBJ2-7, with 9 bases matching TRBD2. The junction had 12 bases not matched to a gene; V was cut back by 4 bases and J by 11 bases. The germline gives CDR1 MNHEY, CDR2 SVGAGI. The CDR3 is 14 amino acids. Written as DNA, the CDR3 is TGTGCCAGCAGTTGGGATGGTAGCGGGAGTCTAAAGTACTTC. Residues: CASSWDGSGSLKYF.

This clone was seen repeatedly, ten times or more. This chain joins TRBV6-1 and TRBJ1-4; 10 bases are a match to TRBD1. Germline-derived CDR1 and CDR2 are MNHNS and SASEGT. The CDR3 consists of 15 residues. Germline trimming cut 6 bases from V and 7 bases from J; bases unmatched to any gene: 8. As DNA, the CDR3 is TGTGCCAGCAGGGAACGGGGACAGGGGAGTGAAAAACTGTTTTTT. It yields the protein CASRERGQGSEKLFF.

The chain carries TRBV19 and TRBJ1-5; D is unclear. The V end was cut by 5 bases, the J end by 5 bases, with 13 bases between. Germline-derived CDR1 and CDR2 are LNHDA and SQIVND (reference sequence). The CDR3 is 14 residues long. As DNA, the CDR3 is TGTGCCAGTAGTGGAGGGTTTTGGGATCAGCCCCAGCATTTT. Its translation: CASSGGFWDQPQHF.